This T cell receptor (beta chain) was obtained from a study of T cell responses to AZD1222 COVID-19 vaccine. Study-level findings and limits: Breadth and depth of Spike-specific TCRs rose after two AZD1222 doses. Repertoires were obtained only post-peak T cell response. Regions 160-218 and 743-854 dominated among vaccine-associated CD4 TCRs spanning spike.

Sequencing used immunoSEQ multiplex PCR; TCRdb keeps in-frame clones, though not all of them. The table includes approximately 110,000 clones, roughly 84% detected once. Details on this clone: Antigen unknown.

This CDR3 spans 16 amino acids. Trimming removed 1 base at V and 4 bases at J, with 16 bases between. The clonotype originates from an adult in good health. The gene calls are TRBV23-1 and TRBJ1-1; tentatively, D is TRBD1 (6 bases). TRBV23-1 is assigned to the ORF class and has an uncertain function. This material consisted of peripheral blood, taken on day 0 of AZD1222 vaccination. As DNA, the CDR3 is TGCGCCAGCAGTCAATTCCCGGGGGCGGGTAGCACTGAAGCTTTCTTT. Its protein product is CASSQFPGAGSTEAFF.